Below are 21 T cell receptor beta chains sequenced from a single sample in a study of cytomegalovirus exposure and HLA in healthy donors. PCR amplification relied on 60 Vbeta primers (plus 13 Jbeta primers). Here immunoSEQ multiplex PCR was the method, and the copy in TCRdb shows in-frame clones only, minus some. This sample has approximately 110,000 clones, with 70% to 75% found just once. Material for sequencing was PBMCs. The receptors derive from a middle-aged woman in good health and CMV-seronegative.

The chain carries TRBV10-3 and TRBJ2-3, with 12 positions matching TRBD2. Trimming removed 6 bases from V and 5 bases from J; junction bases left unmatched: 6. CDR1 is ENHRY and CDR2 is SYGVKD in the germline V gene. CDR3 length: 15 residues. CDR3: CAIRASGRAQDTQYF. The CDR3, as DNA: TGTGCCATCAGAGCTAGCGGGAGGGCCCAAGATACGCAGTATTTT.

This clone appeared a few times. The genes are TRBV10-3 and TRBJ2-7, with 8 bases identical to TRBD2. The CDR3 is 14 amino acids. Germline V CDR1 and CDR2: ENHRY, SYGVKD. V shed 4 bases and J 4 bases; nucleotides not matched to a gene: 6. The CDR3 loop reads CAISGAGGGYEQYF. The CDR3 bases are TGTGCCATCAGTGGGGCGGGGGGAGGATACGAGCAGTACTTC.

The chain recombines TRBV7-2 with TRBJ1-3; no clear D gene. This CDR3 region has 14 residues. V lost 2 bases and J 4 bases, leaving 9 bases between the germline ends. CDR1 is SGHTA and CDR2 is FQGNSA in the germline V gene. CDR3 sequence reads: CASSLNGGGNTIYF. CDR3 nucleotides: TGTGCCAGCAGCTTAAACGGCGGGGGAAACACCATATATTTT. The variable domain in full, completed from reference TRBV7-2 and TRBJ1-3, reads GAGVSQSPSNKVTEKGKDVELRCDPISGHTALYWYRQSLGQGLEFLIYFQGNSAPDKSGLPSDRFSAERTGGSVSTLTIQRTQQEDSAVYLCASSLNGGGNTIYFGEGSWLTVV.

This clone was found once. The genes are TRBV29-1 and TRBJ2-5; D unresolved. The CDR3 extends over 12 amino acids. Trimming stripped 3 bases from V and 0 bases from J, with 5 bases between. Germline lookup yields CDR1 SQVTM and CDR2 ANQGSEA. The CDR3 sequence: CSVDSDQETQYF. CDR3 bases: TGCAGCGTTGACTCCGACCAAGAGACCCAGTACTTC.

The rearrangement joins TRBV5-1 to TRBJ2-5; D gene uncertain. Germline CDR1 reads SGHRS; CDR2 reads YFSETQ. The CDR3 loop spans 11 amino acids. Trimming stripped 6 bases from V and 3 bases from J, with 6 bases between. CDR3 loop: CASIEEETQYF. The DNA of the CDR3 is TGCGCCAGCATAGAAGAAGAGACCCAGTACTTC.

This clone was observed a handful of times. This sequence joins TRBV6-1 and TRBJ2-1; possible D gene TRBD2, 6 bases. CDR3 length equals 15 residues. Per the germline V gene, CDR1 is MNHNS and CDR2 is SASEGT. V was cut by 2 bases and J by 5 bases, with 13 bases left in between. CDR3 sequence (DNA): TGTGCCAGCAGTGAATCCGGCGGGGTAGACAATGAGCAGTTCTTC. Translated, it gives CASSESGGVDNEQFF.

Worth noting for this clone: Compared with germline, one end of the junction differs, possibly owing to a read error. Other DNA sequences in this specimen translate into the identical CDR3. The CDR3 nucleotides read TGCGCCAGCAGCCAAGTAGCGGAGAGCTCCTACGAGCAGTACTTC. This gives the protein CASSQVAESSYEQYF. The chain carries TRBV5-4 and TRBJ2-7, with a tentative D call TRBD2 (6 bases). CDR3 length equals 15 residues. CDR1 is SGHNT, CDR2 YYREEE, per germline (reference sequence).

The CDR3 is CASRTHSLRGGEQFF. DNA of the CDR3: TGTGCCAGCCGAACCCACTCCCTACGCGGCGGTGAGCAGTTCTTC. The J gene is TRBJ2-1, the V gene TRBV6-5; D remains ambiguous. This CDR3 is 15 amino acids long. The germline CDR1 and CDR2 sequences are MNHEY and SVGAGI. The V gene lost 8 bases and the J gene lost 9 bases, with 23 bases spanning the gap.

This sequence joins TRBV19 and TRBJ1-1; the match to TRBD1 covers 7 bases. In germline, CDR1 is LNHDA, CDR2 SQIVND (reference sequence). The CDR3 has 13 residues. After removal of 3 bases from V and 7 bases from J, the junction contained 5 bases not matched to a gene. The CDR3 nucleotides read TGTGCCAGTAGTATCAACAGGGGAGTTGAAGCTTTCTTT. Translated, it gives CASSINRGVEAFF.

The V gene is TRBV9, the J gene TRBJ2-7, with D possibly being TRBD1 (6 bases). The CDR3 is made up of 15 amino acids. V shed 4 bases and J shed 2 bases, with 16 bases lying between them. Germline CDR1 reads SGDLS; CDR2 reads YYNGEE. Written as DNA, the CDR3 is TGTGCCAGCAGCCCCACAGGGTCCGCCCCCTACGAGCAGTACTTC. Translated, it gives CASSPTGSAPYEQYF.

This clone was observed a handful of times. V usage is TRBV4-1 and J usage is TRBJ1-2; D is undetermined. V lost 1 base to trimming and J lost 10 bases, with 7 bases between them. Germline assignment: CDR1 MGHRA and CDR2 YSYEKL. The CDR3 length is 11 residues. The CDR3 DNA reads TGCGCCAGCAGCCAAGCGTCTTACTACACCTTC. It encodes CASSQASYYTF.

V is TRBV5-1 and J is TRBJ2-7, with TRBD1 as a possible D gene (7 bases). Per the germline V gene, CDR1 is SGHRS and CDR2 is YFSETQ. This CDR3 is 14 amino acids long. The V end was cut by 3 bases, the J end by 0 bases, with 10 bases between. The DNA of the CDR3 is TGCGCCAGCAGCTGGGGGGACAGCTCCTACGAGCAGTACTTC. Translating it yields CASSWGDSSYEQYF.

This clone was observed once. The rearrangement joins TRBV10-2 to TRBJ1-2, with D maybe TRBD1 (5 bases). There are 16 residues in the CDR3. In germline, CDR1 is WSHSY, CDR2 SAAADI. With 11 bases removed from V and 3 bases from J, the gap between germline ends came to 25 bases. The CDR3 DNA sequence: TGCGCCCCAAAGGGTATTCTGGACAACACCGACTATGGCTACACCTTC. This translates into CAPKGILDNTDYGYTF.

This clone was found once. The rearrangement joins TRBV5-1 to TRBJ2-5; 8 bases are a match to TRBD2. Germline CDR1 is SGHRS and CDR2 is YFSETQ. This CDR3 has 14 residues. The V segment lost 2 bases and the J segment 2 bases; nucleotides outside the gene matches: 2. Here the CDR3 DNA reads TGCGCCAGCAGCTTAGCGGGGGAGCAAGAGACCCAGTACTTC. This gives the protein CASSLAGEQETQYF.

This chain connects TRBV9 to TRBJ2-5, with 15 bases aligning to TRBD2. From germline, CDR1 is SGDLS and CDR2 YYNGEE. V shed 4 bases, J shed 5 bases, and the junction held 24 bases outside the gene matches. The CDR3 loop spans 22 amino acids. The CDR3 loop is CASSLSALVPLGLAGGGETQYF. The DNA of the CDR3 is TGTGCCAGCAGCTTGAGTGCCCTTGTACCCCTCGGACTAGCGGGAGGGGGGGAGACCCAGTACTTC.

The chain combines TRBV2 with TRBJ2-3; D is ambiguous. CDR3 size: 11 residues. Germline loops: CDR1 SNHLY, CDR2 FYNNEI. Trimming took off 6 bases at V and 8 bases at J, with 9 bases between the two ends. CDR3 in DNA: TGTGCCAGCAGGCCGGGTCTTACGCAGTATTTT. Translated, it gives CASRPGLTQYF.

The gene calls are TRBV6-5 and TRBJ2-3; D is perhaps TRBD2 (5 bases). The CDR3 has 13 residues. V was shortened by 6 bases and J by 3 bases, with 10 bases between the two germline ends. Germline V gene data show CDR1 as MNHEY and CDR2 as SVGAGI. CDR3 loop: CASSLRETDTQYF. The CDR3 DNA is TGTGCCAGCAGCCTTAGGGAGACAGATACGCAGTATTTT.

The CDR3, as DNA: TGTGCCAGCAGCCGGTACACAGATACGCAGTATTTT. As protein: CASSRYTDTQYF. The rearrangement joins TRBV11-2 to TRBJ2-3; D is unresolved. Trimming shortened V by 5 bases and J by 2 bases, and 5 bases separated the two germline ends. Germline CDR1 and CDR2: SGHAT and FQNNGV. This CDR3 spans 12 amino acids.

The V gene is TRBV7-2, the J gene TRBJ1-2, with 7 positions matching TRBD1. Germline V gene lookup returns CDR1 SGHTA and CDR2 FQGNSA. This CDR3 has 15 residues. V lost 3 bases and J lost 7; bases outside the gene matches: 11. CDR3 bases: TGTGCCAGCAGCTTCACAGGGGCCTCAGGAGGTGGCTACACCTTC. It yields the protein CASSFTGASGGGYTF.

The chain carries TRBV19 and TRBJ2-1; 9 positions agree with TRBD1. Trimming cost V 6 bases and J 7 bases; bases outside gene matches: 10. Germline lookup yields CDR1 LNHDA and CDR2 SQIVND (reference sequence). The CDR3 has 15 residues. The CDR3, as DNA: TGTGCCAGTAGCCCTACGGACAGGGGTATTAATGAGCAGTTCTTC. This gives the protein CASSPTDRGINEQFF.

The chain employs TRBV5-6 and TRBJ2-5; 10 nucleotides align to TRBD1. CDR3 size: 15 residues. In germline, CDR1 is SGHDT, CDR2 YYEEEE. V shed 4 bases, J shed 5 bases, and the junction held 8 bases outside the gene matches. CDR3: CASSLPTGGGETQYF. In nucleotides, the CDR3 is TGTGCCAGCAGCCTACCGACAGGGGGCGGTGAGACCCAGTACTTC.